This TCR beta chain derives from a study of blood T cell repertoires in COVID-19 (dated by TCRdb to about 2020). Looking at the study overall: Samples covering the acute and convalescent phases of COVID-19 were provided by collaborators in the United States, Italy and Spain. Samples came from the ongoing ImmuneRACE study (first 160 participants) plus 1,254 subjects from 6 global collaborators. The repertoires were made available in a free public database intended to serve as a resource for research on the immune response to SARS-CoV-2. The material from the prospective study consisted of cDNA or gDNA derived from T cells, B-cell-depleted T cells, or PBMCs. Deeply sampled blood TCRbeta repertoires from subjects exposed to, actively infected with, or recovered from COVID-19 were included in the dataset. The sample metadata nearly always contained a de-identified subject ID, COVID-19 status, age in years and sex. Where available, HLA class I and class II types were taken from metadata supplied by the sample provider and were not determined by assay-based typing.

This clone was counted a few times. What this receptor recognizes is not known. Base qualities are not recorded, but no much larger clone differs from it by a single base. Sequences ENHRY (CDR1) and SYGVKD (CDR2) are obtained from the germline V gene. Spanning cysteine to phenylalanine, the CDR3 consists of 16 amino acids. Only the CDR3 DNA stays, 48 bases, in frame from base 1. V ends up 6 bases short and J 5 bases short, with an unmatched junction base count of 13. Here is what the overall study found, with its caveats: The quantity of clinical and demographic metadata differed by source and by participant and was supplied without curation.

TCRbeta CDR3 regions were amplified from genomic DNA using the immunoSEQ Assay, a bias-controlled multiplex PCR. The authors' analysis ran thus. Nucleated cell counts per sample were estimated from amplification of reference gene primers within the assay. To quantify the absolute abundance of each unique TCRbeta CDR3 rearrangement, sequence reads were collapsed and filtered. For each sample, productive Simpson clonality was calculated as the square root of Simpson's diversity index across productive rearrangements. This is the immuneACCESS table as TCRdb keeps it, with only in-frame sequences that have V and J called. A part of the clones is gone; compared with another copy, unresolved V genes explain less than half, and the rest is unexplained. That table furnishes V, J and clone size, whereas the DNA furnished D and trimming. For this sample there are roughly 110,000 clones; around 88% appear just once. The ten largest clones add up to roughly 6.6% of the sample.

Each collaborating institution followed its own protocols to collect whole blood in K2EDTA tubes. For TCRbeta analysis, collaborator samples were shipped as frozen whole blood, as isolated PBMCs, or as DNA extracted from either sample type. The sequence was obtained from a man in his fifties or sixties with active or convalescent COVID-19. The chain is made from TRBV10-3 and TRBJ2-3, with 8 middle bases fitting TRBD2. Sample: peripheral blood. The nucleotide sequence is TGTGCCATCAGCAGGCTGGCGGGAGGCGGTGGAGATACGCAGTATTTT. Its product reads: CAISRLAGGGGDTQYF.